The following is a T cell receptor (beta chain) sequence with its context. This entry is derived from a study of blood T cell repertoires in COVID-19. In the authors' methods: Amplification of reference gene primers was used by the study to estimate nucleated cell counts. The repertoire was sequenced with immunoSEQ multiplex PCR; TCRdb's copy has only in-frame clones and lacks some. From that table come the V and J calls and clone size; the DNA was used to work out D and trimming. This table has about 250,000 clones, roughly 80% appearing once. V lost 5 bases, J lost 7 bases, and 15 bases lay in between. Germline V gene data show CDR1 as SGHTA and CDR2 as FQGNSA. The CDR3 length is 15 residues.

This clonotype was obtained from a woman older than 75 with acute or convalescent COVID-19. Source material: peripheral blood. V usage is TRBV7-2 and J usage is TRBJ1-6; D is perhaps TRBD1 (5 bases). The CDR3 protein is CASSPGGAPNSPLHF. CDR3 nucleotides: TGTGCCAGCAGCCCCGGTGGGGCCCCCAATTCACCCCTCCACTTT.